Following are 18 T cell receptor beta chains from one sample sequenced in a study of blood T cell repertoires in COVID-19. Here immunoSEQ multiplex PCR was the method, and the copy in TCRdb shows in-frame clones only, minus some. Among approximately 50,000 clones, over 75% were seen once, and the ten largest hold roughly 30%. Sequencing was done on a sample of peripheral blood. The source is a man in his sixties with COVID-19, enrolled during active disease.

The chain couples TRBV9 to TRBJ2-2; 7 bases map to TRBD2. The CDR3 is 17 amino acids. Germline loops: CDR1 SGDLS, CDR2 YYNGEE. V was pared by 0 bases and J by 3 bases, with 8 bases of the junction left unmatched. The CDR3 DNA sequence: TGTGCCAGCAGCGTAGGGGGAGGGGAGGCGTACACCGGGGAGCTGTTTTTT. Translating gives CASSVGGGEAYTGELFF.

The DNA of the CDR3 is TGTGCCAGCAGCGGCGGGACAGGTTATAGCACAGATACGCAGTATTTT. This codes for CASSGGTGYSTDTQYF. The chain couples TRBV9 to TRBJ2-3, with 8 bases matching TRBD1. The length of the CDR3 is 16 residues. J lost 0 bases, V lost 3 bases, and 6 bases had no gene match. Germline V gives CDR1 SGDLS, CDR2 YYNGEE.

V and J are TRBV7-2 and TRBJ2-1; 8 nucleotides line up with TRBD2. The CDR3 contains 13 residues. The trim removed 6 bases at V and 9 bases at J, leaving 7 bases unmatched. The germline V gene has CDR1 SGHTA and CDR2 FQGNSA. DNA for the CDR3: TGTGCCAGCAGGGTAGCGGGAACGGGTGAGCAGTTCTTC. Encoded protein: CASRVAGTGEQFF.

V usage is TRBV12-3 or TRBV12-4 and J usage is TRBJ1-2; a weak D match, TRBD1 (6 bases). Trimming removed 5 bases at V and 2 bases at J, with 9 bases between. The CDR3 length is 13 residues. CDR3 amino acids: CASSLQGNYGYTF. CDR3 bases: TGTGCCAGCAGTCTCCAGGGGAACTATGGCTACACCTTC.

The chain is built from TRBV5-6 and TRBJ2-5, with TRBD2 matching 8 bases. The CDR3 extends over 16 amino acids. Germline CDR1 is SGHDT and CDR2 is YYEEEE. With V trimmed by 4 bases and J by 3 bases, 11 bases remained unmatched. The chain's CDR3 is CASSNPRSAGEETQYF. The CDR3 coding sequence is TGTGCCAGCAGCAACCCCCGGTCAGCGGGAGAAGAGACCCAGTACTTC.

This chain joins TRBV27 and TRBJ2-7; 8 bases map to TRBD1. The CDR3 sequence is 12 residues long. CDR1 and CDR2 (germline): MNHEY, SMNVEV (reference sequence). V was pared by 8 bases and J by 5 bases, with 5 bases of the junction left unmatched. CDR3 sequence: CASRPTGDEQYF. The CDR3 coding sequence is TGTGCCAGCCGCCCGACAGGGGACGAGCAGTACTTC.

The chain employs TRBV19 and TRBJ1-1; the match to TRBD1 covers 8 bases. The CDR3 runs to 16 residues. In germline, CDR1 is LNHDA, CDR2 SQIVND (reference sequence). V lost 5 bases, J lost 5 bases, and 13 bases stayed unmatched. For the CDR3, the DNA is TGTGCCAGTAGTCACCGTTCGACAGGGGTTGGTACTGAAGCTTTCTTT. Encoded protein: CASSHRSTGVGTEAFF.

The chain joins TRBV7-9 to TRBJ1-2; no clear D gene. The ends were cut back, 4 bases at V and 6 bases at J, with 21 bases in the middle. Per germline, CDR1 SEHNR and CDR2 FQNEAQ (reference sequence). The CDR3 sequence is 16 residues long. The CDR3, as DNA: TGTGCCAGCAGCTCTCCCCTCCCCGCAGGATTGAATGGCTACACCTTC. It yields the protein CASSSPLPAGLNGYTF.

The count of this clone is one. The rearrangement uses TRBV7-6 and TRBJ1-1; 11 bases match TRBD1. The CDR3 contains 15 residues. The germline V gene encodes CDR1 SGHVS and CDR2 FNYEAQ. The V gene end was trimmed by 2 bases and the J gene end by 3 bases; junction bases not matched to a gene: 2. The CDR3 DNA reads TGTGCCAGCAGCTTACAGGACAGGGGGCACACTGAAGCTTTCTTT. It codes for CASSLQDRGHTEAFF.

CDR3 in DNA: TGTGCCAGCAGTTTAGGGACTAGCGGGAGGGGCGAGCAGTACTTC. Its protein is CASSLGTSGRGEQYF. The chain carries TRBV28 and TRBJ2-7, with 16 bases matching TRBD2. This CDR3 is 15 amino acids long. Germline V lookup: CDR1 MDHEN, CDR2 SYDVKM. V was pared by 2 bases and J by 6 bases, with 1 base of the junction left unmatched.

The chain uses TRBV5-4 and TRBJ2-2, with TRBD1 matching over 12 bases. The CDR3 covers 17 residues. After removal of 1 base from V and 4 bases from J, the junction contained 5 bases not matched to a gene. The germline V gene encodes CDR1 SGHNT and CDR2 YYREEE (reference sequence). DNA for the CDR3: TGTGCCAGCAGCTTGCGGGACAGGGGGCTCTTCACCGGGGAGCTGTTTTTT. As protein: CASSLRDRGLFTGELFF.

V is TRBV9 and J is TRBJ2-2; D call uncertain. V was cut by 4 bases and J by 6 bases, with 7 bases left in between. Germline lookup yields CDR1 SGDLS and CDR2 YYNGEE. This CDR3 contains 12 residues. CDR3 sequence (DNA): TGTGCCAGCAGCCCGTCCGCCGGGGAGCTGTTTTTT. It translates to CASSPSAGELFF.

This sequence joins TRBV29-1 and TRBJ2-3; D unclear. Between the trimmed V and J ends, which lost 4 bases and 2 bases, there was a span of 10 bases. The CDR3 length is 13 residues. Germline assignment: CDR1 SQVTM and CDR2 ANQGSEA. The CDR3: CSVVTRLTDTQYF. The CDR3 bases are TGCAGCGTTGTAACCAGGCTCACAGATACGCAGTATTTT.

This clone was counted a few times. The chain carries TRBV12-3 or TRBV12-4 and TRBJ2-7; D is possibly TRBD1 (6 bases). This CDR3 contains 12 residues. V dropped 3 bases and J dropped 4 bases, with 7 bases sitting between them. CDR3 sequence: CASSLRGYEQYF. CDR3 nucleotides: TGTGCCAGCAGTTTGAGGGGGTACGAGCAGTACTTC.

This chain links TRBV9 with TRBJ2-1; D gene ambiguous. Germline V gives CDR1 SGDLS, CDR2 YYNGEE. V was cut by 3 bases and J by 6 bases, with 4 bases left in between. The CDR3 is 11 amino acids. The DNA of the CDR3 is TGTGCCAGCAGCGCCCTCAATGAGCAGTTCTTC. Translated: CASSALNEQFF.

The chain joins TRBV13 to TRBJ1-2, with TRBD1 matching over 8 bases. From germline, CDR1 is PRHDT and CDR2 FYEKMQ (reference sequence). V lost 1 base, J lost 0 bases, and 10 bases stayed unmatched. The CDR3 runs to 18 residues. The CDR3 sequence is CASSLDPSTGDANYGYTF. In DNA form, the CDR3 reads TGTGCCAGCAGCTTAGACCCCTCGACAGGGGACGCTAACTATGGCTACACCTTC.

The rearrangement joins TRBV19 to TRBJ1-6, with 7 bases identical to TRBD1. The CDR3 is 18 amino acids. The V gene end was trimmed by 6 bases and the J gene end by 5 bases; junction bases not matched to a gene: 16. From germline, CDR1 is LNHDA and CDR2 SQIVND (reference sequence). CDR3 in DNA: TGTGCCAGTAGATATAACACCCCGTCAGGGGGGAATAATTCACCCCTCCACTTT. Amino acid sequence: CASRYNTPSGGNNSPLHF. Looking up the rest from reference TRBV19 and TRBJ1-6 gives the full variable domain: DGGITQSPKYLFRKEGQNVTLSCEQNLNHDAMYWYRQDPGQGLRLIYYSQIVNDFQKGDIAEGYSVSREKKESFPLTVTSAQKNPTAFYLCASRYNTPSGGNNSPLHFGNGTRLTVT.

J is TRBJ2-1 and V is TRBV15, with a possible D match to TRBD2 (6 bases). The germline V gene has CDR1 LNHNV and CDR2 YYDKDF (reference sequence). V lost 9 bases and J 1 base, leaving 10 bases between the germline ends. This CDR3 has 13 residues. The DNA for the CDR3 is TGTGCCACAACCGGGGGTTCCTACAATGAGCAGTTCTTC. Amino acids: CATTGGSYNEQFF.